The clone carrying this T cell receptor beta chain has only a few counts. Antigen specificity is unknown. With approximately 470 ng total RNA as template and a constant-region primer, TCR beta cDNA was made. A slightly modified ARM-PCR protocol with three nested multiplex PCR rounds produced these TCR beta libraries. From the multiplex PCR reads, TCRdb called clonotypes with MiXCR, one entry per CDR3 protein. Of 50,000 to 60,000 distinct CDR3 sequences in the sample, 70% to 80% are singletons; the top ten hold roughly a quarter. The data stem from a study of tumor-infiltrating lymphocytes in primary liver carcinoma. As for the study in general: Tumors were stage T1-T3 N0M0, roughly 4 to 10 cm across. Sample yields, roughly 3.5 to 8 million productive TCRbeta reads, were similar across the tissue types. The study, taken as a whole, reports: When set against blood, tumors had a significantly higher top-250-clone fraction (p = 0.039).

DNA and RNA were both co-extracted from about 19-30 mg of bulk tissue that had not been sorted. Each of the tumor samples contained in excess of 75% viable tumor cells. Sequencing was carried out using liver tumor tissue from sampling region 5. Described subset: tumor region T5, tumor centre. The receptor was isolated from a man aged 35 to 55 with primary liver carcinoma and hepatitis B virus infection.

CDR3 sequence reads: CASSQGLAGGPSYNEQFF. The CDR3 DNA is TGTGCCAGCAGCCAGGGACTAGCGGGAGGGCCGTCCTACAATGAGCAGTTCTTC. The J gene is TRBJ2-1, the V gene TRBV7-2; TRBD2 agrees at 16 bases. The trim removed 5 bases at V and 1 base at J, leaving 5 bases unmatched. The CDR3 runs 18 residues. Germline lookup yields CDR1 SGHTA and CDR2 FQGNSA.